The entry that follows covers one T cell receptor (beta chain) sequence. Its matching antigen is unknown. The entry originates in a study of cytomegalovirus exposure and HLA in healthy donors. In the study overall: HLA-typed donors contributed around 85 million unique TCRs, which were held in an early data release. Study results and limitations: Most likely, a cluster of highly shared sequence variants arose as a sequencing artifact.

PCR involved 60 Vbeta and 13 Jbeta primers. As originally analysed: The authors later counted about 80 million unique TCR beta chains, 9.5 million to 13 million of them shared. The protocol was immunoSEQ multiplex PCR, while the TCRdb copy is restricted to in-frame clones and leaves out a portion. V, J and clone size reflect that table, while D and trimming were determined from the DNA. The sample includes around 130,000 clones, 65% to 90% of them seen just once. The V gene's germline CDR1 is GTSNPN and CDR2 SVGIG (reference sequence). The CDR3 extends over 14 amino acids. V dropped 4 bases and J dropped 8; count of bases not matched to a gene: 8.

V gene TRBV30 combines with J gene TRBJ1-1, with 12 bases identical to TRBD1. This TCR derives from a girl aged 2-10 years in good health and CMV-seronegative. What was sequenced was PBMCs. CDR3 bases: TGTGCCTGGAACTGGGGACAGGGGGCCGGGGAAGCTTTCTTT. Translated: CAWNWGQGAGEAFF. Combining the CDR3 with reference TRBV30 and TRBJ1-1 gives the whole variable domain SQTIHQWPATLVQPVGSPLSLECTVEGTSNPNLYWYRQAAGRGLQLLFYSVGIGQISSEVPQNLSASRPQDRQFILSSKKLLLSDSGFYLCAWNWGQGAGEAFFGQGTRLTVV.